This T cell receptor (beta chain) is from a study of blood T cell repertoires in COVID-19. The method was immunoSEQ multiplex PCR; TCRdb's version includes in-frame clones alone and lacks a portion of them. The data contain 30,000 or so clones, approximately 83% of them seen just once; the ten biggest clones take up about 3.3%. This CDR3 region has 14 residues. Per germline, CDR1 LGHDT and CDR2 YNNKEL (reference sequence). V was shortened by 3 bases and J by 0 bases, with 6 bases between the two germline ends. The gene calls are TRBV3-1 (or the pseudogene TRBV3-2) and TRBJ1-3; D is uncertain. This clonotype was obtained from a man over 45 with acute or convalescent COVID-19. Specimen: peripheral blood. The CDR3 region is CASSHSGSGNTIYF. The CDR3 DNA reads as TGTGCCAGCAGCCATTCAGGCTCTGGAAACACCATATATTTT.